The clone carrying this TCR beta chain occurred a few times. The antigen remains unidentified. These data come from a study of CD8+CD57+ T cells in acquired aplastic anemia. Study background: DNA from sorted CD4+ and CD8+ cells averaged around 3 ug. Read counts for CD4+ cells (from healthy donors) averaged around 11 million.

Whole-study results and caveats: Roughly 30 sequences, all CD8+ CDR3, were shared between patients and controls.

With V trimmed by 5 bases and J by 1 base, 4 bases remained unmatched. The CDR3 has 17 residues. CDR1 is SGHAT, CDR2 FQNNGV, per germline. According to the study, genomic DNA was the template for TCR beta VDJ and CDR3 profiling. Each CDR3 protein gets one entry after TCRdb re-called the reads with MiXCR. The sample holds about 81,000 distinct CDR3 sequences, over 35% seen once. The source material was sorted CD4+, CD8+, or CD8+CD57+ T cells (not recorded which) from PBMCs. This sequence originates from a human donor in good health, serving as a control. The V call is TRBV11-2, the J call TRBJ2-1; 14 positions match TRBD2. CDR3 nucleotides: TGTGCCAGCAGCGACAGGACTAGCGGGAGGTCCTACAATGAGCAGTTCTTC. Protein product: CASSDRTSGRSYNEQFF.